What follows describes a single T cell receptor (beta chain). Antigen: not known. The germline CDR1 and CDR2 sequences are MNHNS and SASEGT. V gave up 2 bases and J gave up 11 bases, with 13 bases separating them. The length of the CDR3 is 14 residues. The source of the sample is a study of T cells after posttransplantation cyclophosphamide. Clones were sequenced by immunoSEQ multiplex PCR, and TCRdb holds only the in-frame ones, with some missing. The table shows 15,000 to 20,000 clones, with roughly 85% occurring only once. General observations from the study: Blood and skin or GI T cell repertoires showed limited TRB overlap. Later blood repertoires were often dominated by clones from the donor CD8+ memory compartment.

Sampled 1 year posttransplant, controls received myeloablative marrow transplants, methotrexate and a calcineurin inhibitor. The source material was PBMCs, sampled after allogeneic stem cell transplant with calcineurin inhibitor and methotrexate. The rearrangement joins TRBV6-1 to TRBJ1-6; D gene unclear. The sequence was collected from a female patient between 18 and 30 years old who received an allogeneic stem cell transplant from an unrelated donor, was CMV-positive, and had acute and chronic GVHD. These T cells may partly come from the graft donor. As DNA, the CDR3 is TGTGCCAGCAGTGAATTGGTCCACGCGGCACCCCTCCACTTT. Protein: CASSELVHAAPLHF.